The text below deals with one T cell receptor (beta chain). No antigen is known for it. The sample comes from a study of vaccination and CD4 T cells after COVID-19. Study-wide context: Overlapping spike peptides served as the stimulus for the cells. These peptides came from SARS-CoV-2 and from the common cold coronaviruses HCoV-NL63, HCoV-OC43 and HCoV-229E. Study-level results: Researchers report that a median approximately 86% of reactive clones in convalescent patients surfaced only post-vaccination.

Treatment denoted: roughly ten-day PBMC culture with coronavirus spike peptide pools or control peptides (ViraFEST assay). ViraFEST expanded antigen-specific T cells with peptide pools, then sequenced TCRs. Germline V gene lookup returns CDR1 KGHDR and CDR2 SFDVKD. This CDR3 has 15 amino acids. V dropped 7 bases and J dropped 1; count of bases not matched to a gene: 6. Sequence data for DNA of cultured CD4+ T cells were generated by the Oncomine TCR Beta short-read assay. TCRdb passed the PCR reads through MiXCR, listing each CDR3 protein once. This sample has 3,500 to 5,500 distinct CDR3 sequences, with 37% found just once.

The rearrangement links TRBV24-1 to TRBJ2-1; 7 bases map to TRBD1. The source was CD4+ T cells from blood, cultured in vitro, collected after SARS-CoV-2 vaccination. The clonotype originates from a human donor who had recovered from COVID-19. The CDR3 loop reads CATSNHRGSYNEQFF. The CDR3 bases are TGTGCCACCAGCAACCACAGGGGTTCCTACAATGAGCAGTTCTTC.